This TCR beta chain was profiled in a study of blood T cell repertoires in COVID-19. Germline V lookup: CDR1 SGHAT, CDR2 FQNNGV. V was shortened by 6 bases and J by 3 bases, with 12 bases between the two germline ends. This CDR3 comprises 14 residues. Some clones are missing from TCRdb's copy, which holds only in-frame ones; the method was immunoSEQ multiplex PCR. The data show around 63,000 clones, 88% seen once. The clonotype comes from a man aged 50 to 60 with active COVID-19. The rearrangement joins TRBV11-2 to TRBJ1-3; D remains ambiguous. Sequencing was carried out using peripheral blood. The CDR3 bases are TGTGCCAGCAGTATTACCTCCAGTGGAAACACCATATATTTT. Translated, it gives CASSITSSGNTIYF.